This T cell receptor (beta chain) comes out of a study of cytomegalovirus exposure and HLA in healthy donors. Study observations and caveats: Later work showed greater clonal expansion in HLA-associated TCR beta chains than in equally common others.

In the PCR, 60 Vbeta and 13 Jbeta primers were used. TCRdb's table, derived via immunoSEQ multiplex PCR, lists solely in-frame clones and lacks some. This sample carries approximately 150,000 clones, roughly 74% of them seen once, and the ten largest clones take more than 4%. The V end was cut by 4 bases, the J end by 0 bases, with 7 bases between. Looked up from germline, CDR1 is GTSNPN and CDR2 is SVGIG (reference sequence). CDR3 length: 13 residues. This clone was seen only a few times. The antigen remains unidentified. This chain joins TRBV30 and TRBJ2-1; D perhaps matches TRBD2 (5 bases). This receptor was taken from a male donor in good health and CMV-seronegative. Sequencing input: PBMCs. CDR3 residues: CAWNRGSYNEQFF. CDR3 in DNA: TGTGCCTGGAATCGGGGCTCCTACAATGAGCAGTTCTTC.